Shown below are 13 T cell receptor beta chains from a single sample sequenced in a study of vaccination and CD4 T cells after COVID-19. Treatment here: approximately 10-day PBMC culture with coronavirus spike peptide pools or control peptides (ViraFEST assay). Sequenced with the Oncomine TCR Beta short-read assay was DNA taken from cultured CD4+ T cells. TCRdb itself ran the PCR reads through MiXCR, one entry per CDR3 protein. Of almost 5,500 distinct CDR3 sequences listed, approximately 30% were seen once; the top ten hold around a third. The antigens for these receptors are not known. The sample was CD4+ T cells from blood, cultured in vitro, taken after SARS-CoV-2 vaccination. The receptors come from a human donor who had recovered from COVID-19.

This clonotype was detected only a few times. This sequence joins TRBV7-3 and TRBJ1-1; D not certain. The germline V gene has CDR1 SGHTA and CDR2 FQGTGA. V was trimmed by 3 bases and J by 1 base, leaving 6 bases between them. The CDR3 runs 13 residues. The CDR3 region has the DNA TGTGCCAGCAGCTTGGTACAGAACACTGAAGCTTTCTTT. Amino acid sequence: CASSLVQNTEAFF.

The genes are TRBV10-1 and TRBJ2-1; D gene uncertain. V lost 3 bases and J 2 bases, leaving 11 bases between the germline ends. CDR1 is WNHNN, CDR2 SYGVQD, per germline (reference sequence). The CDR3 sequence is 15 residues long. In nucleotides, the CDR3 is TGCGCCAGCAGTGAAGACCCTGGCCCCTACAATGAGCAGTTCTTC. Its translation is CASSEDPGPYNEQFF.

This sequence joins TRBV19 and TRBJ1-1; tentatively, D is TRBD1 (6 bases). This CDR3 is 14 amino acids long. Trimming shortened V by 7 bases and J by 1 base, and 13 bases separated the two germline ends. Germline CDR1 reads LNHDA; CDR2 reads SQIVND (reference sequence). CDR3 coding DNA: TGTGCCAGTATCCGACAGGCTACGAACACTGAAGCTTTCTTT. This encodes CASIRQATNTEAFF.

The V and J genes are TRBV6-1 and TRBJ1-2, with D uncertain. V shed 2 bases and J shed 0 bases, with 13 bases lying between them. The CDR3 consists of 16 residues. CDR1 and CDR2 from the germline V gene are MNHNS and SASEGT. The chain's CDR3 is CASSELVGKPNYGYTF. The CDR3 coding sequence is TGTGCCAGCAGTGAACTCGTGGGGAAACCTAACTATGGCTACACCTTC.

This clonotype was seen only a few times. The chain is built from TRBV20-1 and TRBJ2-3; unclear D gene. Germline CDR1 reads DFQATT; CDR2 reads SNEGSKA (reference sequence). The CDR3 has 15 amino acids. V dropped 5 bases and J dropped 0 bases, with 15 bases sitting between them. The CDR3 protein is CSAPGPFLSTDTQYF. DNA of the CDR3: TGCAGTGCTCCCGGGCCCTTCCTTAGCACAGATACGCAGTATTTT.

There are a few counts of this clonotype. This chain joins TRBV6-4 and TRBJ1-2; 7 bases match TRBD1. Trimming took 6 bases from V and 4 from J; bases not matched to a gene: 5. The germline V gene encodes CDR1 MRHNA and CDR2 SNTAGT. This CDR3 has 13 residues. As DNA, the CDR3 is TGTGCCAGCAGACGCAGGGGGTGCTATGGCTACACCTTC. Its translation: CASRRRGCYGYTF.

Sample share makes this clonotype medium-sized. The chain is built from TRBV5-4 and TRBJ1-2, with D tentatively TRBD1 (5 bases). In germline, CDR1 is SGHNT, CDR2 YYREEE (reference sequence). The CDR3 consists of 12 residues. Trimming removed 3 bases from V and 7 bases from J, with 10 bases in between. Here the CDR3 DNA reads TGTGCCAGCAGCTCCGGGGGGTCTGGCTACACCTTC. Protein: CASSSGGSGYTF.

Only a few counts were recorded for this clonotype. The chain carries TRBV20-1 and TRBJ2-5; the D is unclear. Germline CDR1 reads DFQATT; CDR2 reads SNEGSKA (reference sequence). V shed 1 base and J shed 4 bases, with 4 bases lying between them. The CDR3 runs 11 residues. The CDR3 DNA follows: TGCAGTGCTAGAGGAGGAGAGACCCAGTACTTC. This encodes CSARGGETQYF.

The chain combines TRBV19 with TRBJ1-2, with 9 bases that match TRBD1. The V gene end was trimmed by 4 bases and the J gene end by 5 bases; junction bases not matched to a gene: 5. Germline values: CDR1 LNHDA, CDR2 SQIVND (reference sequence). This CDR3 has 14 amino acids. The CDR3 reads CASSTGTGRYGYTF. The CDR3 DNA is TGTGCCAGTAGTACCGGGACAGGGAGATATGGCTACACCTTC.

This clonotype was detected once. The CDR3 nucleotides read TGCGCCAGCCTCGGGCGGGGGGTTGAGCAGTTCTTC. Residues: CASLGRGVEQFF. The chain carries TRBV10-2 and TRBJ2-1; 8 bases are a match to TRBD2. Germline V gene sequence: CDR1 WSHSY, CDR2 SAAADI. V lost 8 bases and J lost 9; bases outside the gene matches: 6. The CDR3 spans 12 residues.

This chain uses TRBV5-8 with TRBJ2-5; D is unresolved. This CDR3 is built from 17 residues. Germline V gene lookup returns CDR1 SGHTS and CDR2 YDEGEE. V lost 1 base to trimming and J lost 1 base, with 17 bases between them. The CDR3 loop is CASSLSFVQSAQETQYF. Here the CDR3 DNA reads TGTGCCAGCAGCTTGTCATTCGTCCAGAGCGCCCAAGAGACCCAGTACTTC.

J is TRBJ1-1 and V is TRBV20-1; TRBD1 aligns across 7 bases. J gave up 0 bases and V 5 bases, and 6 bases lay outside the gene matches. The CDR3 is 14 amino acids. Per germline, CDR1 DFQATT and CDR2 SNEGSKA (reference sequence). CDR3 in DNA: TGCAGTGCTCGACAGGGTCCCATGAACACTGAAGCTTTCTTT. The encoded protein is CSARQGPMNTEAFF.

This clonotype was picked up a small number of times. The chain employs TRBV6-1 and TRBJ1-2; D is unclear. CDR3 length equals 15 residues. The V gene lost 7 bases and the J gene lost 0 bases, with 15 bases spanning the gap. In germline, CDR1 is MNHNS, CDR2 SASEGT. The CDR3 DNA follows: TGTGCCAGCACTGCGGTGGGGATCGCTAACTATGGCTACACCTTC. This gives the protein CASTAVGIANYGYTF.